The following is a T cell receptor (beta chain) sequence with its context. Other DNA sequences from this sample encode an identical CDR3 as well. Negatively enriched CD4+ T cells were divided by CD45RA into naive and memory. This sample is drawn from a study of shared clonotypes between healthy human individuals. Method: immunoSEQ multiplex PCR; TCRdb's copy keeps in-frame clones and lacks some. The sample records 2 million to 2.5 million clones, 92% being singletons. V lost 2 bases to trimming and J lost 3 bases, with 8 bases between them. The CDR3 runs to 13 residues. The germline gives CDR1 SGHRS, CDR2 YFSETQ.

This sequence joins TRBV5-1 and TRBJ2-5; weak D call: TRBD2 (6 bases). The material sequenced was naive CD4+ T cells from PBMCs. The subset: CD45RA+ positively selected. The receptor was isolated from a man between 18 and 35 years old in good health. Some clones in this sample may be carry-over from other donors' samples. The CDR3 nucleotides are TGCGCCAGCAGCTTCCCGGGGGAAGAGACCCAGTACTTC. This translates into CASSFPGEETQYF.